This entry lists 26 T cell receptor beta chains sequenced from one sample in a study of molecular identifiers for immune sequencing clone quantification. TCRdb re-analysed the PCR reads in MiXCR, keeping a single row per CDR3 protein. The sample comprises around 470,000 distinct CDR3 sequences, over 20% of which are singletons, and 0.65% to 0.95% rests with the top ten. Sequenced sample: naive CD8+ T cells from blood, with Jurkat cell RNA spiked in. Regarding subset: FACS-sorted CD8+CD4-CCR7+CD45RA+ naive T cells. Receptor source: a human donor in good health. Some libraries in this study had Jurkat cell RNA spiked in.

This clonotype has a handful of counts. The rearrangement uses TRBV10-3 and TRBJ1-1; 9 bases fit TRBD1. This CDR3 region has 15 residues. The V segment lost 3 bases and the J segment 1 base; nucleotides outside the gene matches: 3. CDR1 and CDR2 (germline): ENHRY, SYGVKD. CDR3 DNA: TGTGCCATCAGTGACCGGACAGGGGCGAACACTGAAGCTTTCTTT. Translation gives CAISDRTGANTEAFF.

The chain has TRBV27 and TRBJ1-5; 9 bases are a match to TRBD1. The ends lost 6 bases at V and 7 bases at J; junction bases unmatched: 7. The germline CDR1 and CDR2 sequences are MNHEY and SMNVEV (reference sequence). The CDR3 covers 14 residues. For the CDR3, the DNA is TGTGCCAGCAGGGACAGGGGTCGAGGACAGCCCCAGCATTTT. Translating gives CASRDRGRGQPQHF.

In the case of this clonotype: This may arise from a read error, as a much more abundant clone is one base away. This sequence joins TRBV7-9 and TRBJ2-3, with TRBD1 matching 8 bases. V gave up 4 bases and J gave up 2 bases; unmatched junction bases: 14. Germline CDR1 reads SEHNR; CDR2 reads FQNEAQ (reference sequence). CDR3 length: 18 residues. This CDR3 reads CASSSGQGPPAHTDTQYF. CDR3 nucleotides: TGTGCCAGCAGCTCTGGACAGGGCCCTCCCGCCCACACAGATACGCAGTATTTT.

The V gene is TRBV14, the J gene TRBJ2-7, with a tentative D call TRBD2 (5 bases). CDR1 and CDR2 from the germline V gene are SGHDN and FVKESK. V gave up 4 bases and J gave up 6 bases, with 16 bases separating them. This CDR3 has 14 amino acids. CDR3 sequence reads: CASSRESSHSEQYF. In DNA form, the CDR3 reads TGTGCCAGCAGCCGGGAGTCGTCCCACTCCGAGCAGTACTTC.

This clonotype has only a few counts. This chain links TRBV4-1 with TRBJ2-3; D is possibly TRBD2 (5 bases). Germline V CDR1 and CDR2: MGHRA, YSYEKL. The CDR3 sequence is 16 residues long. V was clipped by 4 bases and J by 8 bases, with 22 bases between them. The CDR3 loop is CASSPHWTAQGSTQYF. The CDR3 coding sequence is TGCGCCAGCAGCCCCCACTGGACTGCACAAGGGAGTACGCAGTATTTT.

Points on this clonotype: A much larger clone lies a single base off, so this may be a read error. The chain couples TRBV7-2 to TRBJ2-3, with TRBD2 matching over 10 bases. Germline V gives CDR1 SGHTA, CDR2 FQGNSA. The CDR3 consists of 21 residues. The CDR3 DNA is TGTGCCGGCAGCCAATATACTCGCCGAGCGGGAGGGCTAAAATGGAGAGATACGCAGTATTTT. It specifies CAGSQYTRRAGGLKWRDTQYF.

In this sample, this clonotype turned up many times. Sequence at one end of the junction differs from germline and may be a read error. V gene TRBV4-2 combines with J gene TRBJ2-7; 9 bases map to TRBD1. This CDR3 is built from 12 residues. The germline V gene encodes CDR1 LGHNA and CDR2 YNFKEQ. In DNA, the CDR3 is TGTGCCAGCAGCCAAGACCGGGACAGGGTGGACTTC. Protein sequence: CASSQDRDRVDF.

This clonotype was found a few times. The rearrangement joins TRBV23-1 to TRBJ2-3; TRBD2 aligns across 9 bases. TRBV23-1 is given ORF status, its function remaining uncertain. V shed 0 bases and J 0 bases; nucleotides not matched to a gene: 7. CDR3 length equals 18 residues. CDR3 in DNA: TGCGCCAGCAGTCAATCGGGCGGGAGGGGCGAGAGCACAGATACGCAGTATTTT. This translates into CASSQSGGRGESTDTQYF.

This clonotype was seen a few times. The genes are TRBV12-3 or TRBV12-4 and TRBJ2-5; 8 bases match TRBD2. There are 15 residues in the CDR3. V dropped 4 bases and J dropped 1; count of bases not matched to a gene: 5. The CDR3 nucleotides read TGTGCCAGCAGTTCTCCGGGACTAGGCCAAGAGACCCAGTACTTC. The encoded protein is CASSSPGLGQETQYF.

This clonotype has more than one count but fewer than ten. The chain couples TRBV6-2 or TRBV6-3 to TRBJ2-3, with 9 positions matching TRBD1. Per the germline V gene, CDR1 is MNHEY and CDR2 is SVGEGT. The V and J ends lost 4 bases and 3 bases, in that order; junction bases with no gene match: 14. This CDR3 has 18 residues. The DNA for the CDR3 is TGTGCCAGCAGTTCCGGGACAGGGTCGGTTGTTGGGACAGATACGCAGTATTTT. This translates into CASSSGTGSVVGTDTQYF.

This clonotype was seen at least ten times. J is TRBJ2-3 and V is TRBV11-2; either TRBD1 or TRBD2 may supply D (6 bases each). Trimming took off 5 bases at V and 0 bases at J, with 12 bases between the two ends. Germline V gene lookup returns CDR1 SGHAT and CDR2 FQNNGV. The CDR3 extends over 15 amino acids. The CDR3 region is CASSGGGTSTDTQYF. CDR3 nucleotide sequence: TGTGCCAGCAGCGGAGGGGGGACAAGCACAGATACGCAGTATTTT.

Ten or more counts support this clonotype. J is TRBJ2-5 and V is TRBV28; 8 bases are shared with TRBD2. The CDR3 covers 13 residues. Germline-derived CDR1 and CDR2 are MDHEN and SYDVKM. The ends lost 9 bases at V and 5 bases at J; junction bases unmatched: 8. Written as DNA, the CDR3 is TGTGCCAGTAAACTAGCGGCGGGGGAGACCCAGTACTTC. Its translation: CASKLAAGETQYF.

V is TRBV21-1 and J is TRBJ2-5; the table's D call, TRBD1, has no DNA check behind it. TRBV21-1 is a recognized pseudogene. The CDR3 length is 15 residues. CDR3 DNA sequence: TGTGCCAGCAGGGGGGAATGGACAGGAGAAGAGGCCCAGTACTTC. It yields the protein CASRGEWTGEEAQYF.

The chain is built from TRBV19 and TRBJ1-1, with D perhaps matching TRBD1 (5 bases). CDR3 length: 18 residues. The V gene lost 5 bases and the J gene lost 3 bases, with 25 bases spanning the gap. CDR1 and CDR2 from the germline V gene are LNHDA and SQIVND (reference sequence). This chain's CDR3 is CASSVVFTGTLPDTEAFF. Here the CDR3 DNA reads TGTGCCAGTAGTGTAGTATTTACAGGCACCTTGCCGGACACTGAAGCTTTCTTT. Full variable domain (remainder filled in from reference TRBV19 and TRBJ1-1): DGGITQSPKYLFRKEGQNVTLSCEQNLNHDAMYWYRQDPGQGLRLIYYSQIVNDFQKGDIAEGYSVSREKKESFPLTVTSAQKNPTAFYLCASSVVFTGTLPDTEAFFGQGTRLTVV.

CDR3 DNA sequence: TGTGCCACTGAGTGGAATGATGAGCAGTTCTTC. Translated: CATEWNDEQFF. The chain couples TRBV13 to TRBJ2-1; no reliable D call. This CDR3 spans 11 amino acids. Looked up from germline, CDR1 is PRHDT and CDR2 is FYEKMQ (reference sequence). Trimming removed 10 bases from V and 8 bases from J, with 12 bases in between. Based on the CDR3 plus reference TRBV13 and TRBJ2-1, the full variable domain is AAGVIQSPRHLIKEKRETATLKCYPIPRHDTVYWYQQGPGQDPQFLISFYEKMQSDKGSIPDRFSAQQFSDYHSELNMSSLELGDSALYFCATEWNDEQFFGPGTRLTVL.

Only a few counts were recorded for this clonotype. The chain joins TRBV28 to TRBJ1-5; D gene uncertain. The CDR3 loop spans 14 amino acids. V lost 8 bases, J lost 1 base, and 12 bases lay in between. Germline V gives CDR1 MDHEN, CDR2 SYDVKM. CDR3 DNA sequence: TGTGCCAGCCTTTTTGGAGGGAGCAATCAGCCCCAGCATTTT. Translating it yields CASLFGGSNQPQHF. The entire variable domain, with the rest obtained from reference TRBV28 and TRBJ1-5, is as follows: DVKVTQSSRYLVKRTGEKVFLECVQDMDHENMFWYRQDPGLGLRLIYFSYDVKMKEKGDIPEGYSVSREKKERFSLILESASTNQTSMYLCASLFGGSNQPQHFGDGTRLSIL.

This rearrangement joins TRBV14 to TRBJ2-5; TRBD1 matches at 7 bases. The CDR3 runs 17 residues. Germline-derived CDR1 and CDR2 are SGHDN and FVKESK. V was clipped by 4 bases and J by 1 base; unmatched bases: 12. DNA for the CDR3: TGTGCCAGCAGCCCCAACCGGGACAGATATTTCCAAGAGACCCAGTACTTC. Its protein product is CASSPNRDRYFQETQYF.

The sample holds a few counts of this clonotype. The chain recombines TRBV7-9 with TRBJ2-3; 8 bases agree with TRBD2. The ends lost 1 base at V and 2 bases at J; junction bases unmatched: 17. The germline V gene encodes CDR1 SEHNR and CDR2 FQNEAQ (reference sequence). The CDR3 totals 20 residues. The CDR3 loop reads CASSLVLGYRRGDHTDTQYF. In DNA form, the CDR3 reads TGTGCCAGCAGCTTAGTCTTGGGCTATCGGCGGGGGGATCACACAGATACGCAGTATTTT.

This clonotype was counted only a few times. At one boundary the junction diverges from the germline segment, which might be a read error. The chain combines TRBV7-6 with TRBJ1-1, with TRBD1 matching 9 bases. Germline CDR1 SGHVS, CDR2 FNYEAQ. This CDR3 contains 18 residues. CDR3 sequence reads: CASSPRSGQGMLSTVAFF. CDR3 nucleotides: TGTGCCAGCAGCCCAAGGAGCGGACAGGGGATGTTGAGCACTGTAGCTTTCTTT. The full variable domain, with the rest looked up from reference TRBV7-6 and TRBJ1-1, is GAGVSQSPRYKVTKRGQDVALRCDPISGHVSLYWYRQALGQGPEFLTYFNYEAQQDKSGLPNDRFSAERPEGSISTLTIQRTEQRDSAMYRCASSPRSGQGMLSTVAFFGQGTRLTVV.

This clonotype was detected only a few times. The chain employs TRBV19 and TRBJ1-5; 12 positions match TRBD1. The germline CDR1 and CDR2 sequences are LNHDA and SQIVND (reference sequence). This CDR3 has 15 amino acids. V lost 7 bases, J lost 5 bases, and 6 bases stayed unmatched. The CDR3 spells CASTAGQGADQPQHF. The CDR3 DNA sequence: TGTGCCAGTACGGCGGGACAGGGGGCTGATCAGCCCCAGCATTTT.

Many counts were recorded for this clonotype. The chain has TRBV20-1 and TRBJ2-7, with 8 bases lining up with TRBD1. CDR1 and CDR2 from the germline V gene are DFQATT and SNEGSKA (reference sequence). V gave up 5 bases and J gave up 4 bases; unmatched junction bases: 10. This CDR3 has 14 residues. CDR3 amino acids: CSASDRGRLYEQYF. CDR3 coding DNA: TGCAGTGCTTCCGACAGGGGCCGCCTATACGAGCAGTACTTC.

In DNA form, the CDR3 reads TGTGCCAGCAGCCAAGATCTACGCGAGCAGTACTTC. Protein sequence: CASSQDLREQYF. The chain couples TRBV14 to TRBJ2-7, with D uncertain. CDR1 SGHDN and CDR2 FVKESK come from the germline V gene. This CDR3 is built from 12 residues. Trimming removed 0 bases at V and 6 bases at J, with 6 bases between.

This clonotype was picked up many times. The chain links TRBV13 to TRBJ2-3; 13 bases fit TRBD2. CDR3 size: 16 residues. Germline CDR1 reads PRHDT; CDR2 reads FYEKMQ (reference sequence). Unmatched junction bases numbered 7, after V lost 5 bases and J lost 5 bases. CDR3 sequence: CASSTRGLAGIDTQYF. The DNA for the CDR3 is TGTGCCAGCAGCACCCGGGGACTAGCGGGGATAGATACGCAGTATTTT.

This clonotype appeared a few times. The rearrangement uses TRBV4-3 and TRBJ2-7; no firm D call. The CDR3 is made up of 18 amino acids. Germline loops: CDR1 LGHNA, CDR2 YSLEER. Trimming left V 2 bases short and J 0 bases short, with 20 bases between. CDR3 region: CASSQKVNRPKSSYEQYF. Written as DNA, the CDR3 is TGCGCCAGCAGCCAAAAGGTTAACAGACCGAAGAGCTCCTACGAGCAGTACTTC.

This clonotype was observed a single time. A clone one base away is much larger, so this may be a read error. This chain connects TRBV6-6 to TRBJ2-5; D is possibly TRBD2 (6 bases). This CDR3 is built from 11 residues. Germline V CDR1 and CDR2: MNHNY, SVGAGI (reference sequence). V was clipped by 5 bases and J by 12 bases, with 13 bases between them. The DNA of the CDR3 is TGTGCCAGCAGTCGCGGGACTGGGAAGTACTTC. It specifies CASSRGTGKYF.

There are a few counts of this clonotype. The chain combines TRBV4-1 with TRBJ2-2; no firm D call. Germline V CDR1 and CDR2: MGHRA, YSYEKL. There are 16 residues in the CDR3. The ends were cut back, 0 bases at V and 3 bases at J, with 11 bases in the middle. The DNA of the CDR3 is TGCGCCAGCAGCCAAGACTTTTTCGTACACACCGGGGAGCTGTTTTTT. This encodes CASSQDFFVHTGELFF.